Sequencing of this T cell receptor beta chain was carried out in a study of response to subunit inactivated influenza vaccine. This clonotype has at least ten counts. CDR1 LNHNV and CDR2 YYDKDF come from the germline V gene (reference sequence). The CDR3 has 14 residues. V lost 3 bases, J lost 0 bases, and 1 base stayed unmatched. Each CDR3 protein is one row after TCRdb ran MiXCR on the RT-PCR reads. The data contain roughly 540,000 distinct CDR3 sequences, under 30% of them seen just once; the ten biggest clones take up 2.5% to 3.5%. These same records also appear under a second study, on T cells expressing NK-cell markers. As that report states: Making the TCR beta cDNA relied on 5'RACE template switching with UMIs. Sorted CD3+CD56+NKG2C+, CD3+CD56+NKG2C- and CD3+CD56-NKG2C+ T cells provided the TCR beta repertoires. The authors sequenced eight donors, of whom seven were HCMV-seropositive and one was seronegative. As a fraction of CD8+ T cells, dominant NKG2C+ clonotypes reached roughly 1.0-7.5% in 5 to 7 donors. The CD3+CD56-NKG2C+ fraction of several donors was likewise dominated by these clonotypes.

Here the sequenced sample was CD4+ T cells sorted from PBMCs, taken 11 to 12 days after vaccination. This TCR derives from a man aged 45-60 years who received an inactivated influenza vaccine. The chain has TRBV15 and TRBJ2-7; 8 nucleotides agree with TRBD1. CDR3 amino acids: CATSRTGDSYEQYF. CDR3 DNA: TGTGCCACCAGCAGGACAGGGGACTCCTACGAGCAGTACTTC.